The clone carrying this T cell receptor beta chain has just a few counts. Trimming shortened V by 4 bases and J by 7 bases, and 17 bases separated the two germline ends. CDR3 length: 14 amino acids. Germline CDR1 reads SQVTM; CDR2 reads ANQGSEA. This entry is derived from a study of blood T cells in healthy people across ages. It was with a sample-barcoded 5' primer and a J-beta primer mix that a second PCR of roughly 7 to 12 cycles was run. Through a template-switch adaptor with 12 random nucleotides, each cDNA molecule received a tag. The yield of each sample was at least 2.5 million CDR3-containing paired-end reads. A single record per CDR3 protein comes from TCRdb applying MiXCR to the 5' RACE reads. Of roughly 1.7 million distinct CDR3 sequences in the sample, roughly 32% were seen once.

Sequencing input: blood. The clonotype was recovered from a woman under 40 in good health. V gene TRBV29-1 combines with J gene TRBJ2-1; weak D call: TRBD2 (7 bases). CDR3 nucleotides: TGCAGCGTTGCGAGGGGGGGGAGAGGAAATGAGCAGTTCTTC. Translated: CSVARGGRGNEQFF.